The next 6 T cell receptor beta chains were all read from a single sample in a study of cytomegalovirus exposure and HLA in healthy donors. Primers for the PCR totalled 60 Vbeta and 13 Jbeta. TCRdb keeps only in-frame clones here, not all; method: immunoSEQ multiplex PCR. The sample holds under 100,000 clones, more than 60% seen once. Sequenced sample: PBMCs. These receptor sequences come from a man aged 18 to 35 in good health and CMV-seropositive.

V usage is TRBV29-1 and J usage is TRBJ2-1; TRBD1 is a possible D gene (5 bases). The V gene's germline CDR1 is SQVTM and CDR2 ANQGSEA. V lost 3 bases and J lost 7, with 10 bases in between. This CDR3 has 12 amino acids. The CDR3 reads CSVEGLLNEQFF. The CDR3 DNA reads TGCAGCGTTGAGGGGCTTCTTAATGAGCAGTTCTTC.

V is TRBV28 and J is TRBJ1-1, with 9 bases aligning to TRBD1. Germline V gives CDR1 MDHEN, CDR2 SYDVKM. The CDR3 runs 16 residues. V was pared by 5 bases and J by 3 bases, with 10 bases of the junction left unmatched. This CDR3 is CASSTERTGVYTEAFF. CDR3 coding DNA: TGTGCCAGCAGTACAGAACGGACAGGGGTTTACACTGAAGCTTTCTTT.

DNA of the CDR3: TGCGCCAGCAGCCAAGAGGTAGCGGGACTATCCTACGAGCAGTACTTC. Its translation: CASSQEVAGLSYEQYF. The chain recombines TRBV4-1 with TRBJ2-7; 8 nucleotides match TRBD2. This CDR3 is 16 amino acids long. Germline lookup yields CDR1 MGHRA and CDR2 YSYEKL. V lost 0 bases, J lost 1 base, and 5 bases stayed unmatched.

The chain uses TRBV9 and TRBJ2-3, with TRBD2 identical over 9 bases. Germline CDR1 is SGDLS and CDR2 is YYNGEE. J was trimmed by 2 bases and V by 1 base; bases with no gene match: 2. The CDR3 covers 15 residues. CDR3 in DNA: TGTGCCAGCAGCGTAAGCGGGAGGTACACAGATACGCAGTATTTT. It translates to CASSVSGRYTDTQYF.

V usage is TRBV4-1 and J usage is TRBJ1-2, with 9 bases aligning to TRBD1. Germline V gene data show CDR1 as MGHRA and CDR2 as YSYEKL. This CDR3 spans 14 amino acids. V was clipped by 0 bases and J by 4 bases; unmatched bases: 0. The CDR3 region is CASSQEGQGYGYTF. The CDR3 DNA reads TGCGCCAGCAGCCAAGAGGGACAGGGCTATGGCTACACCTTC.

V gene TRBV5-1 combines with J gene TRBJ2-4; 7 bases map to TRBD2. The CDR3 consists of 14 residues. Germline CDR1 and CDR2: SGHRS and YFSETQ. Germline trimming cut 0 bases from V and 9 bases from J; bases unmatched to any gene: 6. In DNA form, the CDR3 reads TGCGCCAGCAGCTTGGGTGGTACGGGAGGCATTCAGTACTTC. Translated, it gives CASSLGGTGGIQYF.